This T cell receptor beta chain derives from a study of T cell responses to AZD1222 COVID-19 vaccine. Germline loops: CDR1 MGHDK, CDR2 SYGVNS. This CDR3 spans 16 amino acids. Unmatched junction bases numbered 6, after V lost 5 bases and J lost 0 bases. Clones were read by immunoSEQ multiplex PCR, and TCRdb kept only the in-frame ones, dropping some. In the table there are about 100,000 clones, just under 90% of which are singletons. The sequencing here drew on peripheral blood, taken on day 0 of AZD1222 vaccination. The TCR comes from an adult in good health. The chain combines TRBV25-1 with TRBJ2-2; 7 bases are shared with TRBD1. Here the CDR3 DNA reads TGTGCCAGCAGTCGGCAGGGGGTATCGAACACCGGGGAGCTGTTTTTT. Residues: CASSRQGVSNTGELFF.